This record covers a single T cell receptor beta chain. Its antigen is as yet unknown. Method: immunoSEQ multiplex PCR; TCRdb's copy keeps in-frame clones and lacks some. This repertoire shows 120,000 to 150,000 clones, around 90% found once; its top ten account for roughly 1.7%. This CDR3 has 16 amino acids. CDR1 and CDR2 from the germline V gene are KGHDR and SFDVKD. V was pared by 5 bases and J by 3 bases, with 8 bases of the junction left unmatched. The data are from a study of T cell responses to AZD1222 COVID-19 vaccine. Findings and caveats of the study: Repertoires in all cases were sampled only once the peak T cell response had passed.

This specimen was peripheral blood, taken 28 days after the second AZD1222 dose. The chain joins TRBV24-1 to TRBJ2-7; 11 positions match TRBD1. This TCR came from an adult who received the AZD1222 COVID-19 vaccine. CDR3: CATSVPGQGGRYEQYF. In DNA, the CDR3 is TGTGCCACCAGTGTCCCGGGACAGGGGGGCCGCTACGAGCAGTACTTC.